Below, 11 T cell receptor beta chains from the same sample are listed, as sequenced in a study of T cell responses to AZD1222 COVID-19 vaccine. Libraries were prepared by immunoSEQ multiplex PCR; TCRdb keeps only in-frame clonotypes and omits some of them. The repertoire includes over 90,000 clones, 91% of them detected once, and under 60% sits in the top ten. Sequencing used peripheral blood, obtained on day 0 of AZD1222 vaccination. The receptors originated from an adult in good health.

This clone was detected a few times. This rearrangement joins TRBV6-4 to TRBJ2-2; possibly TRBD1 for D (6 bases). This CDR3 contains 15 residues. Between the trimmed V and J ends, which lost 0 bases and 5 bases, there was a span of 10 bases. Per germline, CDR1 MRHNA and CDR2 SNTAGT. Here the CDR3 reads CASSDSAGETGELFF. In DNA, the CDR3 is TGTGCCAGCAGTGACTCGGCAGGGGAAACCGGGGAGCTGTTTTTT.

The V call is TRBV29-1, the J call TRBJ2-1; D is perhaps TRBD2 (6 bases). Trimming pared 2 bases from V and 8 bases from J, leaving 16 bases between. Germline CDR1 reads SQVTM; CDR2 reads ANQGSEA. The CDR3 spans 14 residues. The CDR3 region has the DNA TGCAGCGTTGAATCCGGGAGAGCTTCACATGAGCAGTTCTTC. Protein sequence: CSVESGRASHEQFF.

The CDR3 sequence is CASSPPGLADHNEQFF. The CDR3 DNA is TGTGCCAGCAGCCCACCGGGACTAGCGGATCACAATGAGCAGTTCTTC. J is TRBJ2-1 and V is TRBV6-2 or TRBV6-3; 11 nucleotides align to TRBD2. With 6 bases clipped from V and 5 bases from J, the junction kept 9 bases outside the gene matches. This CDR3 has 16 amino acids. CDR1 and CDR2 from the germline V gene are MNHEY and SVGEGT.

The chain joins TRBV6-2 or TRBV6-3 to TRBJ2-7; 13 bases are a match to TRBD2. CDR1 and CDR2 from the germline V gene are MNHEY and SVGEGT. The CDR3 has 14 residues. V gave up 6 bases and J gave up 4 bases; unmatched junction bases: 3. CDR3 region: CASSWTSGSYEQYF. In DNA, the CDR3 is TGTGCCAGCAGCTGGACTAGCGGGAGTTACGAGCAGTACTTC.

The chain is built from TRBV7-9 and TRBJ2-7; D could derive from TRBD1 or TRBD2 (5 bases each). V was shortened by 3 bases and J by 2 bases, with 14 bases between the two germline ends. This CDR3 is 15 amino acids long. Per germline, CDR1 SEHNR and CDR2 FQNEAQ (reference sequence). The CDR3 here is CASSLGPSRTYEQYF. CDR3 DNA sequence: TGTGCCAGCAGCTTGGGGCCTAGCCGGACCTACGAGCAGTACTTC.

The genes are TRBV24-1 and TRBJ2-3; TRBD2 matches at 10 bases. The germline gives CDR1 KGHDR, CDR2 SFDVKD. The trim removed 3 bases at V and 6 bases at J, leaving 8 bases unmatched. The CDR3 length is 16 residues. CDR3 in DNA: TGTGCCACCAGTGATAAGAGCGGGAGGGCCAGGGATACGCAGTATTTT. Translated: CATSDKSGRARDTQYF.

The chain uses TRBV13 and TRBJ2-3, with 7 bases matching TRBD2. Germline lookup yields CDR1 PRHDT and CDR2 FYEKMQ (reference sequence). Trimming at V came to 1 base and at J to 4 bases, leaving 5 bases not matched to a gene. The CDR3 is 15 residues long. This CDR3 is CASSLVASGSDTQYF. The CDR3 coding sequence is TGTGCCAGCAGCTTAGTGGCTAGCGGATCAGATACGCAGTATTTT.

The rearrangement links TRBV5-1 to TRBJ1-1, with no clear D. The V gene's germline CDR1 is SGHRS and CDR2 YFSETQ. Trimming removed 0 bases from V and 6 bases from J, with 6 bases in between. The CDR3 spans 12 residues. Here the CDR3 DNA reads TGCGCCAGCAGCTTGGCGGGATCTGAAGCTTTCTTT. Translation gives CASSLAGSEAFF.

This clone was found once. The chain recombines TRBV11-2 with TRBJ2-1; D may be TRBD1 or TRBD2 (7 bases each). The germline gives CDR1 SGHAT, CDR2 FQNNGV. The length of the CDR3 is 18 residues. V lost 7 bases and J 8 bases, leaving 30 bases between the germline ends. In DNA form, the CDR3 reads TGTGCCAGCACCTCCAGGGGGGGGACTAACCCTAAGGACGATGAGCAGTTCTTC. Translating gives CASTSRGGTNPKDDEQFF.

J is TRBJ1-2 and V is TRBV14; 8 bases are a match to TRBD1. CDR3 length: 15 amino acids. Germline V gene data show CDR1 as SGHDN and CDR2 as FVKESK. V gave up 1 base and J gave up 4 bases; unmatched junction bases: 5. CDR3 nucleotide sequence: TGTGCCAGCAGCCAAGCTCAGGGGGCGTTCTATGGCTACACCTTC. Its protein product is CASSQAQGAFYGYTF.

The chain is built from TRBV10-1 and TRBJ1-1; 9 bases align to TRBD1. The CDR3 totals 15 residues. The V and J ends lost 6 bases and 5 bases, in that order; junction bases with no gene match: 10. The germline V gene encodes CDR1 WNHNN and CDR2 SYGVQD (reference sequence). The CDR3 bases are TGCGCCAGCAGGGGACAGGGAGATTCACGTACTGAAGCTTTCTTT. This translates into CASRGQGDSRTEAFF.